This is a list of T cell receptor beta chains from one sample in a study of CD8 T cells in Susac syndrome. TCRdb ran MiXCR on the immunoSEQ multiplex PCR reads and lists one entry per CDR3 protein. The sample carries about 280,000 distinct CDR3 sequences, 85% recorded once. The sequenced material came from CD8+ T cells from PBMCs. Receptor source: a human donor with multiple sclerosis. Both conserved end residues are part of each CDR3. The order of the fields is J gene, V gene, clone size, CDR3 length, D gene, CDR3 DNA, CDR3 protein. A D gene is named only where the DNA matches it firmly. Part of the rows lack a size; the others show once, few, many or a class for expanded clones.

>TRBJ1-1|TRBV10-3|once|14|NA
TGTGCCATCAGTGAGTCACACTCGAGGACTGAAGCTTTCTTT
CAISESHSRTEAFF
>TRBJ2-3|TRBV28|NA|18|TRBD2
TGTGCCAGCAGCCAAGCCTCCATTGGCGGGAGGTTCACAGATACGCAGTATTTT
CASSQASIGGRFTDTQYF
>TRBJ2-1|TRBV7-6|NA|17|NA
TGTGCCAGCAGCCCCGTTGGGGTAGCGGCCTCCTACAATGAGCAGTTCTTC
CASSPVGVAASYNEQFF
>TRBJ2-7|TRBV11-2|NA|11|NA
TGTGCCAGCCATGCGGTAGATGAGCAGTACTTC
CASHAVDEQYF
>TRBJ2-3|TRBV29-1|NA|17|NA
TGCAGCGTTGAAGATCAGGAGAGCGGCGACCCCACAGATACGCAGTATTTT
CSVEDQESGDPTDTQYF
>TRBJ1-2|TRBV5-1|NA|14|NA
TGCGCCAGCAACAAAAACAGGGACAACTATGGCTACACCTTC
CASNKNRDNYGYTF
>TRBJ1-2|TRBV25-1|NA|10|NA
TGTGCCAGCAGTGAAGGTGGCTACACCTTC
CASSEGGYTF
>TRBJ2-7|TRBV27|NA|16|TRBD2
TGTGCCAGCAGTCTAGGAAGCGGGACTAGCGCCTACGAGCAGTACTTC
CASSLGSGTSAYEQYF
>TRBJ2-1|TRBV5-6|NA|16|TRBD2
TGTGCCAGCAGCTTGGGGGCTGCGGGAGGCTACAATGAGCAGTTCTTC
CASSLGAAGGYNEQFF
>TRBJ1-1|TRBV6-1|NA|14|NA
TGTGCCAGCAGTACCCCGGGGACCGACCCTGAAGCTTTCTTT
CASSTPGTDPEAFF
>TRBJ2-1|TRBV28|NA|13|TRBD2
TGTGCCAGCAGACTAGCGGGAGGGAATGAGCAGTTCTTC
CASRLAGGNEQFF
>TRBJ2-1|TRBV3-1|NA|17|NA
TGTGCCAGCAGCCAAATTGGGGGGCCCCCTACCTACAATGAGCAGTTCTTC
CASSQIGGPPTYNEQFF
>TRBJ2-1|TRBV5-1|NA|16|NA
TGCGCCAGCAGGCCTCAGTATACCTTTCTTTACAATGAGCAGTTCTTC
CASRPQYTFLYNEQFF
>TRBJ2-7|TRBV5-6|NA|14|TRBD1
TGTGCCAGCAGCTTGTGGGACAGCACCTACGAGCAGTACTTC
CASSLWDSTYEQYF
>TRBJ1-1|TRBV7-6|NA|15|NA
TGTGCCAGCAGAGCGGACGTTGGGGTGAACACTGAAGCTTTCTTT
CASRADVGVNTEAFF
>TRBJ1-1|TRBV12-2|NA|16|NA
TGTGCAAGTCGGACAAACAGGGGGCTCGAGAACACTGAAGCTTTCTTT
CASRTNRGLENTEAFF